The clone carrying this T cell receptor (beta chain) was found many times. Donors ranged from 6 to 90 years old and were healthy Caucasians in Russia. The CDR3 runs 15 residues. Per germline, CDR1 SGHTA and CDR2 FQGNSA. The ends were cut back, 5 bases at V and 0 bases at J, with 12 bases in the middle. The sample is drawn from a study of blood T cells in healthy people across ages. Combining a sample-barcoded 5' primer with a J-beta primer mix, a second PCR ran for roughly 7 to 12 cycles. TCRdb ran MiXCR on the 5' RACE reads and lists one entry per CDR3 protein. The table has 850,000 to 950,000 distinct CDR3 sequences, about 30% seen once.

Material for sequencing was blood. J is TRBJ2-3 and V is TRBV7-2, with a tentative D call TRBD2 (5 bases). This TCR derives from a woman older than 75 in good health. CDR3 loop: CASSRRTFSTDTQYF. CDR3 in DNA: TGTGCCAGCAGCCGACGGACTTTTAGCACAGATACGCAGTATTTT.